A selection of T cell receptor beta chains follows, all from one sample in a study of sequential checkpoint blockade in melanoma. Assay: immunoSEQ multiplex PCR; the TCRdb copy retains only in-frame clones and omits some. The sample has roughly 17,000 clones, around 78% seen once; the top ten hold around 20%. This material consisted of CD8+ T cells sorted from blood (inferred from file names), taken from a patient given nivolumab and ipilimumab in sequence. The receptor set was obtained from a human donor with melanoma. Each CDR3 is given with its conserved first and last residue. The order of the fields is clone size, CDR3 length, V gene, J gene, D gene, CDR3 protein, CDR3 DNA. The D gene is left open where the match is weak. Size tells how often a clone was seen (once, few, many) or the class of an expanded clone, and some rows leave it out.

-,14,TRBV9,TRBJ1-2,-,CASSELFPWDGYTF,TGTGCCAGCAGCGAACTATTCCCCTGGGATGGCTACACCTTC
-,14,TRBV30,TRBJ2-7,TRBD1,CAWSYGTGPYEQYF,TGTGCCTGGAGCTATGGGACAGGGCCCTACGAGCAGTACTTC
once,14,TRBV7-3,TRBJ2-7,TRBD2,CASSPLAGAYEQYF,TGTGCCAGCAGCCCACTAGCGGGGGCCTACGAGCAGTACTTC
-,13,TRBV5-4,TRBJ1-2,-,CASSLQVIYGYTF,TGTGCCAGCAGCCTACAGGTTATCTATGGCTACACCTTC
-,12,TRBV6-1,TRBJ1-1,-,CASSEAGLEAFF,TGTGCCAGCAGTGAGGCAGGTCTTGAAGCTTTCTTT
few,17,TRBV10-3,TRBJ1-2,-,CAISGGLRGREADGYTF,TGTGCCATCAGTGGGGGGCTCCGGGGCAGAGAAGCCGATGGCTACACCTTC
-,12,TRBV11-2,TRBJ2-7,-,CASSLANGEQYF,TGTGCCAGCAGCTTAGCTAATGGCGAGCAGTACTTC
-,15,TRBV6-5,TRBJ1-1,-,CASSYALRPATEAFF,TGTGCCAGCAGTTACGCCCTACGCCCTGCCACTGAAGCTTTCTTT
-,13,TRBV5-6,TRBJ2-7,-,CASSLFNNHEQYF,TGTGCCAGCAGCTTGTTCAACAACCACGAGCAGTACTTC
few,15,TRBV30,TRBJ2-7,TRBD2,CAWSPDSGTSYEQYF,TGTGCCTGGAGCCCCGATAGCGGGACCTCCTACGAGCAGTACTTC
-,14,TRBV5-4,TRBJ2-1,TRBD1,CASWPGQGHNEQFF,TGTGCCAGCTGGCCGGGACAGGGACACAATGAGCAGTTCTTC
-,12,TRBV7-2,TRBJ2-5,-,CASSLGGQEQYF,TGTGCCAGCAGCTTAGGGGGGCAGGAGCAGTACTTC
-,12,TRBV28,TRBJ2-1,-,CASAPGTLNPFF,TGTGCCAGTGCACCGGGGACTCTTAATCCGTTCTTC
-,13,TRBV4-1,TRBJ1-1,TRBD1,CASRGTGNPEAFF,TGCGCCAGCAGGGGGACAGGGAATCCTGAAGCTTTCTTT
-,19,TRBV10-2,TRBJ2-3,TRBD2,CASSGGLAGGYIVLGTQYF,TGCGCCAGCAGTGGGGGACTAGCGGGAGGGTATATCGTTCTGGGAACGCAGTATTTT
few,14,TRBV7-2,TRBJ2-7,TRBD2,CASSGGTLNYEQYF,TGCGCCAGCAGCGGGGGGACGCTGAACTACGAGCAGTACTTC
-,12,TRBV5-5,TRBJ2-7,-,CASRTAGDEQYF,TGTGCCAGCAGGACGGCCGGGGACGAGCAGTACTTC
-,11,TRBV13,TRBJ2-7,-,CASSDGDEQYF,TGTGCCAGCAGTGACGGGGACGAGCAGTACTTC
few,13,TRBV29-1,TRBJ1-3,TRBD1,CSAQTGSGNTIYF,TGCAGCGCCCAGACAGGGTCTGGAAACACCATATATTTT
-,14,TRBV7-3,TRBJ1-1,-,CASSLTGGGTEAFF,TGTGCCAGCAGCTTAACAGGGGGGGGCACTGAAGCTTTCTTT
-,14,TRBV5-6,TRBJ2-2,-,CASSVGTNTGELFF,TGTGCCAGCAGCGTCGGGACAAACACCGGGGAGCTGTTTTTT
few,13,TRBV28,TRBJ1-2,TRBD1,CASSFQDRGVYTF,TGTGCCAGCAGTTTTCAGGACAGGGGGGTCTACACCTTC
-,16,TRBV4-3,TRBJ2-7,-,CASSQVARAGAYEQYF,TGCGCCAGCAGCCAAGTGGCACGAGCGGGCGCCTACGAGCAGTACTTC
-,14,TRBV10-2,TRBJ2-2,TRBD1,CASSAGTGIGELFF,TGCGCCAGCAGCGCCGGGACAGGGATCGGGGAGCTGTTTTTT
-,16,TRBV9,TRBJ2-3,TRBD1,CASSSAGTGFTDTQYF,TGTGCCAGCAGCTCAGCCGGGACAGGGTTTACAGATACGCAGTATTTT
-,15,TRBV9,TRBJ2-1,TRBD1,CASSDGTVDYNEQFF,TGTGCCAGCAGCGACGGGACAGTAGACTACAATGAGCAGTTCTTC
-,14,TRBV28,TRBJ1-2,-,CASSWRRGYYGYTF,TGTGCCAGCAGTTGGCGGCGGGGTTACTATGGCTACACCTTC
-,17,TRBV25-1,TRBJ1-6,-,CASSEYSGKTYNSPLHF,TGTGCCAGCAGTGAATATAGCGGGAAGACCTATAATTCACCCCTCCACTTT
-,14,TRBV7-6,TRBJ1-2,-,CASSLGGANYGYTF,TGTGCCAGCAGCTTAGGAGGAGCTAACTATGGCTACACCTTC
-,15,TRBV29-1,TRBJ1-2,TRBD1,CSVPGTGALNYGYTF,TGCAGCGTGCCGGGGACAGGGGCCCTTAACTATGGCTACACCTTC
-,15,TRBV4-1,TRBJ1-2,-,CASSQVSSGNYGYTF,TGCGCCAGCAGCCAAGTCTCTTCGGGAAACTATGGCTACACCTTC
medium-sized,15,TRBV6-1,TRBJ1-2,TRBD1,CASSERLTGGFGYTF,TGTGCCAGCAGTGAAAGGCTTACAGGGGGCTTTGGCTACACCTTC
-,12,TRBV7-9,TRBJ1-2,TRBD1,CASSLQGDGYTF,TGTGCCAGCAGCCTACAGGGGGATGGCTACACCTTC
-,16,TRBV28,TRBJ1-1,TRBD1,CASSLMTGFMNTEAFF,TGTGCCAGCAGTTTAATGACAGGGTTCATGAACACTGAAGCTTTCTTT
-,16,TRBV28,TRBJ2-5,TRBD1,CASSPQWDRGRETQYF,TGTGCCAGCAGCCCCCAATGGGACAGGGGAAGGGAGACCCAGTACTTC
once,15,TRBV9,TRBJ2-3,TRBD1,CASSVGGGSTDTQYF,TGTGCCAGCAGCGTAGGAGGGGGCAGCACAGATACGCAGTATTTT
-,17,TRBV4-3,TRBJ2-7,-,CASSQDRAGGWHYEQYF,TGCGCCAGCAGCCAAGACAGGGCTGGGGGGTGGCACTACGAGCAGTACTTC
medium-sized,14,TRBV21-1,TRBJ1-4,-,CASRKDRGNEKLFF,TGTGCCAGCAGGAAAGACAGGGGGAATGAAAAACTGTTTTTT
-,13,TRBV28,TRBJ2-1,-,CASSPSGGNEQFF,TGTGCCAGCAGTCCCAGTGGGGGGAATGAGCAGTTCTTC
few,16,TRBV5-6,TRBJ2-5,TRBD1,CASSLAGTGYQETQYF,TGTGCCAGCAGCTTGGCAGGGACAGGGTACCAAGAGACCCAGTACTTC
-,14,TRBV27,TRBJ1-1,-,CASSFTDMNTEAFF,TGTGCCAGCAGTTTCACAGACATGAACACTGAAGCTTTCTTT
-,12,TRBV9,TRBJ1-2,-,CASSPHRDGYTF,TGTGCCAGCAGCCCCCACAGGGATGGCTACACCTTC
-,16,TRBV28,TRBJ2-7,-,CASHSKGGRDSYEQYF,TGTGCCAGCCACTCCAAGGGAGGACGGGACTCCTACGAGCAGTACTTC
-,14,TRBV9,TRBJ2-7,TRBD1,CASSVGDSSYEQYF,TGTGCCAGCAGCGTGGGGGACAGTTCCTACGAGCAGTACTTC
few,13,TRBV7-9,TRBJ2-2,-,CASTEDSTGELFF,TGTGCCAGCACCGAGGACAGTACCGGGGAGCTGTTTTTT
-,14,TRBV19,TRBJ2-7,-,CASSAQGYSYEQYF,TGTGCCAGTAGTGCCCAGGGCTACTCCTACGAGCAGTACTTC
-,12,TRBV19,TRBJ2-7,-,CASSEDYYEQYF,TGTGCCAGTAGTGAGGATTATTACGAGCAGTACTTC
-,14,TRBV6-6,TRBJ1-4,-,CASSLLFTNEKLFF,TGTGCCAGCAGCCTGTTGTTCACTAATGAAAAACTGTTTTTT
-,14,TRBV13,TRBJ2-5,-,CASSPNGIWETQYF,TGTGCCAGCAGCCCCAACGGGATATGGGAGACCCAGTACTTC